This T cell receptor beta chain was recovered during a study of OX40 agonist ivuxolimab in advanced cancers. About the research overall: The drug used for patients, ivuxolimab, was an agonistic anti-OX40 (CD134) antibody.

Systemic immunosuppression or a history of autoimmune disease excluded patients. The CDR3 has 15 amino acids. Germline loops: CDR1 MNHEY, CDR2 SVGAGI. J gave up 0 bases and V 5 bases, and 7 bases lay outside the gene matches. Sequencing was performed with immunoSEQ multiplex PCR; in TCRdb, only in-frame clones are kept and a portion is missing. The table includes some 48,000 clones, about 87% detected once. The chain employs TRBV6-5 and TRBJ2-7; TRBD1 matches at 7 bases. The sequencing used CD4+ or CD8+ T cells sorted from blood, collected in a trial of the OX40 agonist ivuxolimab. The receptor was derived from an adult with an advanced solid tumor such as melanoma, head and neck, liver or kidney cancer. The DNA of the CDR3 is TGTGCCAGCAGTCCCGGGACAGCGAGCTCCTACGAGCAGTACTTC. Its translation: CASSPGTASSYEQYF.